Below are 27 T cell receptor beta chains sequenced from a single sample in a study of blood T cells in healthy people across ages. A second roughly 7 to 12 cycle PCR used barcoded and J-beta primers. MiXCR, run by TCRdb on the 5' RACE reads, gives a single entry per CDR3 protein. The sample holds around 580,000 distinct CDR3 sequences, 47% seen once. Sequencing was done on a sample of blood. These receptors were collected from an elderly man in good health.

In this sample, this clonotype turned up many times. The rearrangement links TRBV6-5 to TRBJ1-1, with D unresolved. The CDR3 totals 12 residues. The V end lost 6 bases, the J end lost 4 bases, and 9 bases lay between the germline ends. In germline, CDR1 is MNHEY, CDR2 SVGAGI. This CDR3 reads CASRSWTTEAFF. DNA for the CDR3: TGTGCCAGCAGGAGCTGGACCACTGAAGCTTTCTTT.

This clonotype was seen more than once but under ten times. The CDR3 region is CASSSAIASTDTQYF. Written as DNA, the CDR3 is TGTGCCAGCAGCTCCGCGATTGCTAGCACAGATACGCAGTATTTT. The rearrangement joins TRBV7-9 to TRBJ2-3; unclear D gene. In germline, CDR1 is SEHNR, CDR2 FQNEAQ (reference sequence). The CDR3 sequence is 15 residues long. The V end was cut by 4 bases, the J end by 0 bases, with 11 bases between.

The gene calls are TRBV29-1 and TRBJ1-1; TRBD1 matches at 7 bases. This CDR3 spans 15 amino acids. The junction had 12 bases not matched to a gene; V was cut back by 7 bases and J by 1 base. Germline V gene lookup returns CDR1 SQVTM and CDR2 ANQGSEA. In DNA, the CDR3 is TGCAGCGCTAGGCCGACAGGGAATCGGAACACTGAAGCTTTCTTT. Translation: CSARPTGNRNTEAFF. The full variable domain, rest sourced from reference TRBV29-1 and TRBJ1-1, is SAVISQKPSRDICQRGTSLTIQCQVDSQVTMMFWYRQQPGQSLTLIATANQGSEATYESGFVIDKFPISRPNLTFSTLTVSNMSPEDSSIYLCSARPTGNRNTEAFFGQGTRLTVV.

This rearrangement joins TRBV28 to TRBJ2-7; 13 nucleotides line up with TRBD2. Germline CDR1 MDHEN, CDR2 SYDVKM. The CDR3 is made up of 15 amino acids. V shed 6 bases, J shed 2 bases, and the junction held 4 bases outside the gene matches. CDR3 in DNA: TGTGCCAGCAGCCCCGGGACTAGCGGGGCCTACGAGCAGTACTTC. This encodes CASSPGTSGAYEQYF. Variable domain in full (rest from reference TRBV28 and TRBJ2-7): DVKVTQSSRYLVKRTGEKVFLECVQDMDHENMFWYRQDPGLGLRLIYFSYDVKMKEKGDIPEGYSVSREKKERFSLILESASTNQTSMYLCASSPGTSGAYEQYFGPGTRLTVT.

This sequence joins TRBV5-6 and TRBJ2-3; 9 bases align to TRBD1. Germline trimming cut 5 bases from V and 2 bases from J; bases unmatched to any gene: 3. Germline CDR1 is SGHDT and CDR2 is YYEEEE. This CDR3 is built from 14 residues. CDR3 protein: CASRNRGLTDTQYF. CDR3 DNA sequence: TGTGCCAGCAGGAACAGGGGGCTCACAGATACGCAGTATTTT.

This clonotype was picked up a small number of times. CDR3 sequence reads: CSVDEQDYGYTF. The DNA of the CDR3 is TGCAGCGTTGATGAACAGGACTATGGCTACACCTTC. The chain couples TRBV29-1 to TRBJ1-2; a weak D match, TRBD1 (5 bases). The CDR3 spans 12 residues. Germline CDR1 is SQVTM and CDR2 is ANQGSEA. Trimming took 3 bases from V and 3 from J, leaving 8 bases between them.

This chain joins TRBV20-1 and TRBJ1-4; unclear D gene. Trimming removed 6 bases from V and 4 bases from J, with 15 bases in between. Germline V gene data show CDR1 as DFQATT and CDR2 as SNEGSKA (reference sequence). The CDR3 covers 14 residues. CDR3 loop: CSATLHQFNEKLFF. In DNA, the CDR3 is TGCAGTGCCACTTTACATCAATTTAATGAAAAACTGTTTTTT.

The chain joins TRBV12-3 or TRBV12-4 to TRBJ2-7; D possibly corresponds to TRBD1 (6 bases). V was pared by 5 bases and J by 4 bases, with 18 bases between. The CDR3 is 15 amino acids. As DNA, the CDR3 is TGTGCCAGCAGTGCGACCGGGACAAGTGTATACGAGCAGTACTTC. Translated, it gives CASSATGTSVYEQYF.

The chain links TRBV2 to TRBJ2-1; a possible D gene is TRBD1 (8 bases). CDR3 length: 14 residues. The germline V gene has CDR1 SNHLY and CDR2 FYNNEI. V gave up 6 bases and J gave up 5 bases, with 14 bases separating them. Here the CDR3 DNA reads TGTGCCAGCAGATCTACAGGGGGGGACAATGAGCAGTTCTTC. Its translation: CASRSTGGDNEQFF.

V gene TRBV7-9 combines with J gene TRBJ1-3; 8 bases are shared with TRBD1. After removal of 4 bases from V and 8 bases from J, the junction contained 10 bases not matched to a gene. The germline V gene encodes CDR1 SEHNR and CDR2 FQNEAQ (reference sequence). The CDR3 contains 15 residues. CDR3 coding DNA: TGTGCCAGCAGCTATACCCAGGGGGCTCTTGACACCATATATTTT. This codes for CASSYTQGALDTIYF.

The chain links TRBV3-1 to TRBJ1-1, with TRBD1 matching over 7 bases. The germline CDR1 and CDR2 sequences are LGHDT and YNNKEL (reference sequence). Losses at the gene ends were 5 bases for V and 9 bases for J; bases not matched to a gene: 9. The CDR3 loop spans 13 amino acids. CDR3 in DNA: TGTGCCAGCAGCACCCGAGCGGGACAGAAAGCTTTCTTT. This codes for CASSTRAGQKAFF.

This clonotype occurred a few times. The genes are TRBV20-1 and TRBJ1-2; the D gene is possibly TRBD1 (5 bases). Germline-derived CDR1 and CDR2 are DFQATT and SNEGSKA (reference sequence). CDR3 length equals 13 residues. V was trimmed by 1 base and J by 5 bases, leaving 11 bases between them. CDR3 region: CSARATRQYGYTF. In DNA form, the CDR3 reads TGCAGTGCTAGAGCAACCAGACAGTATGGCTACACCTTC.

The rearrangement links TRBV29-1 to TRBJ1-2; 12 bases line up with TRBD1. V lost 3 bases to trimming and J lost 9 bases; unmatched junction nucleotides: 8. The CDR3 length is 14 residues. Germline V gene data show CDR1 as SQVTM and CDR2 as ANQGSEA. The DNA of the CDR3 is TGCAGCGTTGACCCGGGACAGGGGGCTTTACGCTACACCTTC. This encodes CSVDPGQGALRYTF.

With respect to this clonotype: The junction departs from the called germline gene at one end, perhaps through a read error. The J gene is TRBJ2-3, the V gene TRBV2, with D uncertain. This CDR3 contains 11 residues. CDR1 SNHLY and CDR2 FYNNEI come from the germline V gene. CDR3 in amino acids: CVSTPSFTQYF. The DNA of the CDR3 is TGTGTCAGCACCCCTTCCTTCACGCAGTATTTT. Full variable domain (outside the CDR3, taken from reference TRBV2 and TRBJ2-3): EPEVTQTPSHQVTQMGQEVILRCVPISNHLYFYWYRQILGQKVEFLVSFYNNEISEKSEIFDDQFSVERPDGSNFTLKIRSTKLEDSAMYFCVSTPSFTQYFGPGTRLTVL.

Details on this clonotype: This may arise from a read error, as a much more abundant clone is one base away. The rearrangement uses TRBV6-6 and TRBJ1-6; D uncertain. Deletions cut 4 bases from V and 11 bases from J, with 12 bases between. Germline V gene lookup returns CDR1 MNHNY and CDR2 SVGAGI (reference sequence). This CDR3 has 13 amino acids. DNA for the CDR3: TGTGCCAGCAGTTCCGGGCGGACTCCACCCCTCCACTTT. It encodes CASSSGRTPPLHF.

The chain uses TRBV7-6 and TRBJ2-1; TRBD1 or TRBD2 may be the D gene (6 bases each). V was shortened by 5 bases and J by 7 bases, with 21 bases between the two germline ends. This CDR3 contains 16 residues. Germline V gene sequence: CDR1 SGHVS, CDR2 FNYEAQ. The CDR3 DNA sequence: TGTGCCAGCAGCCAACGGGAGCCGCAAAGGGGGAATGAGCAGTTCTTC. It translates to CASSQREPQRGNEQFF.

There are a few counts of this clonotype. The chain combines TRBV5-1 with TRBJ2-7; 14 bases line up with TRBD2. This CDR3 is built from 16 residues. J was trimmed by 2 bases and V by 6 bases; bases with no gene match: 7. Germline V gene sequence: CDR1 SGHRS, CDR2 YFSETQ. The CDR3 loop is CASTQGLAGETYEQYF. The CDR3, as DNA: TGCGCCAGCACCCAGGGACTAGCGGGAGAGACCTACGAGCAGTACTTC.

A few counts support this clonotype. CDR3 DNA: TGCGCCAGCAGCTTGGGACAGGTCTACAATGAGCAGTTCTTC. It specifies CASSLGQVYNEQFF. The gene calls are TRBV5-1 and TRBJ2-1, with D tentatively TRBD1 (6 bases). The germline gives CDR1 SGHRS, CDR2 YFSETQ. The length of the CDR3 is 14 residues. The germline V and J ends were trimmed by 0 bases and 3 bases, with 7 bases remaining between them.

The chain joins TRBV6-2 or TRBV6-3 to TRBJ2-7, with D tentatively TRBD2 (5 bases). The germline gives CDR1 MNHEY, CDR2 SVGEGT. Trimming shortened V by 6 bases and J by 2 bases, and 11 bases separated the two germline ends. The length of the CDR3 is 13 residues. The CDR3 loop reads CASRPPGTYEQYF. CDR3 sequence (DNA): TGTGCCAGCAGACCGCCGGGGACCTACGAGCAGTACTTC.

This clonotype was recorded many times. This rearrangement joins TRBV6-6 to TRBJ1-1; TRBD1 matches 9 bases. Germline-derived CDR1 and CDR2 are MNHNY and SVGAGI (reference sequence). This CDR3 is 16 amino acids long. V lost 5 bases to trimming and J lost 1 base; unmatched junction nucleotides: 8. DNA for the CDR3: TGTGCCAGCAGTACGTACGGACAGGGGACGAACACTGAAGCTTTCTTT. Residues: CASSTYGQGTNTEAFF.

Notes on this clonotype: At one of its ends the junction is not consistent with the germline gene, which may arise from a read error. This chain joins TRBV18 and TRBJ1-1; D unclear. The CDR3 covers 14 residues. CDR1 and CDR2 from the germline V gene are KGHSH and LQKENI. The CDR3 nucleotides are TGTGCCAGCTCACCTACCTTATCAAACATTGAAGCTTTCTTT. Translated, it gives CASSPTLSNIEAFF.

The rearrangement links TRBV29-1 to TRBJ2-7, with 8 positions matching TRBD1. V shed 7 bases, J shed 3 bases, and the junction held 8 bases outside the gene matches. This CDR3 is built from 13 residues. Looked up from germline, CDR1 is SQVTM and CDR2 is ANQGSEA. CDR3 sequence: CSATGGQVYEQYF. The DNA of the CDR3 is TGCAGCGCAACCGGGGGACAGGTCTACGAGCAGTACTTC.

The J gene is TRBJ1-1, the V gene TRBV20-1; no clear D gene. CDR1 DFQATT and CDR2 SNEGSKA come from the germline V gene (reference sequence). This CDR3 comprises 15 residues. The V gene lost 6 bases and the J gene lost 0 bases, with 17 bases spanning the gap. CDR3 loop: CSAIAPGLLNTEAFF. The CDR3 DNA is TGCAGTGCGATCGCCCCTGGTCTGTTGAACACTGAAGCTTTCTTT.

In this sample, this clonotype turned up a few times. This sequence joins TRBV20-1 and TRBJ2-7, with D perhaps TRBD2 (5 bases). CDR3 size: 14 residues. The V gene lost 3 bases and the J gene lost 2 bases, with 14 bases spanning the gap. Germline CDR1 is DFQATT and CDR2 is SNEGSKA (reference sequence). CDR3 DNA sequence: TGCAGTGCTAGCGCGGAGGCAGGAACCTACGAGCAGTACTTC. This translates into CSASAEAGTYEQYF.

This clonotype was detected only a few times. The rearrangement uses TRBV18 and TRBJ2-3; 9 positions match TRBD2. With 3 bases clipped from V and 2 bases from J, the junction kept 6 bases outside the gene matches. Germline V lookup: CDR1 KGHSH, CDR2 LQKENI. The CDR3 has 16 residues. The CDR3 coding sequence is TGTGCCAGCTCACCGACTAGCGGACCGTCCACAGATACGCAGTATTTT. Its translation: CASSPTSGPSTDTQYF.

This clonotype was counted between two and nine times. The J gene is TRBJ1-3, the V gene TRBV7-9, with D uncertain. The CDR3 has 14 amino acids. Between the trimmed V and J ends, which lost 1 base and 1 base, there was a span of 5 bases. Germline V gene sequence: CDR1 SEHNR, CDR2 FQNEAQ (reference sequence). The CDR3 region has the DNA TGTGCCAGCAGCTTAGGTCATTCTGGAAACACCATATATTTT. Amino acids: CASSLGHSGNTIYF.

This clonotype appeared a few times. This chain links TRBV12-3 or TRBV12-4 with TRBJ2-3; 10 bases are shared with TRBD1. The V and J ends lost 6 bases and 6 bases, in that order; junction bases with no gene match: 9. The CDR3 covers 15 residues. CDR3 protein: CASRTGTGEKDTQYF. The CDR3 DNA is TGTGCCAGCAGAACCGGGACAGGGGAGAAGGATACGCAGTATTTT.